This T cell receptor (beta chain) came from a study of cytomegalovirus exposure and HLA in healthy donors. V gave up 5 bases and J gave up 1 base; unmatched junction bases: 2. This CDR3 has 14 residues. Germline V gene lookup returns CDR1 MDHEN and CDR2 SYDVKM. In the PCR, 60 Vbeta and 13 Jbeta primers were used. Assay used: immunoSEQ multiplex PCR; TCRdb lists only in-frame clones, some missing. This sample has approximately 93,000 clones, with approximately 80% found just once. The rearrangement links TRBV28 to TRBJ1-3; 7 nucleotides match TRBD1. This TCR was recovered from a woman aged 40 to 55 in good health and CMV-seronegative. Sequencing was done on a sample of PBMCs. The CDR3 region is CASSPGGSGNTIYF. The CDR3 DNA follows: TGTGCCAGCAGTCCAGGGGGGTCTGGAAACACCATATATTTT.